Each of the 27 T cell receptor beta chains below was sequenced from the same sample in a study of blood T cell repertoires in COVID-19. Assay used: immunoSEQ multiplex PCR; TCRdb lists only in-frame clones, some missing. This table holds around 300,000 clones, over 75% found once. The specimen sequenced was peripheral blood. The receptors here all came from a human donor in a cohort sampled during active COVID-19.

Only a few counts were recorded for this clone. V gene TRBV28 combines with J gene TRBJ1-3; no definite D call. V lost 3 bases and J 8 bases, leaving 11 bases between the germline ends. The CDR3 runs to 13 residues. Germline V gene data show CDR1 as MDHEN and CDR2 as SYDVKM. CDR3 DNA sequence: TGTGCCAGCAGTTTCCCCAATGAGGACACCATATATTTT. The encoded protein is CASSFPNEDTIYF.

The CDR3 bases are TGTGCCAGCAGCGCCCCCGGACTAGGGACTGAGCAGTTCTTC. Amino acids: CASSAPGLGTEQFF. V gene TRBV9 combines with J gene TRBJ2-1, with 7 bases identical to TRBD2. V shed 3 bases and J 9 bases; nucleotides not matched to a gene: 9. The CDR3 contains 14 residues. Looked up from germline, CDR1 is SGDLS and CDR2 is YYNGEE.

This clone was counted a single time. An end of the junction differs from the germline gene, which may be a read error. The same CDR3 arises from other DNA sequences in this sample as well. CDR3 nucleotide sequence: TGTGCCAGCAGCCTAGCAGCGAACACTGAAGCTTTCTTT. It encodes CASSLAANTEAFF. The gene calls are TRBV7-9 and TRBJ1-1; D not certain. Germline lookup yields CDR1 SEHNR and CDR2 FQNEAQ (reference sequence). The CDR3 is 13 residues long.

The chain uses TRBV10-1 and TRBJ2-1; 7 nucleotides agree with TRBD2. The CDR3 is 19 residues long. Germline V CDR1 and CDR2: WNHNN, SYGVQD (reference sequence). J was trimmed by 0 bases and V by 5 bases; bases with no gene match: 16. This CDR3 reads CASSPSERREQHSYNEQFF. CDR3 DNA: TGCGCCAGCAGTCCGTCGGAGAGGCGGGAGCAACACTCCTACAATGAGCAGTTCTTC.

The chain employs TRBV23-1 and TRBJ2-3; 15 bases align to TRBD2. TRBV23-1 is filed as an ORF, its function uncertain. The junction had 13 bases not matched to a gene; V was cut back by 2 bases and J by 1 base. This CDR3 has 21 amino acids. The chain's CDR3 is CASSQDSLGLAGGPRTDTQYF. The CDR3 DNA sequence: TGCGCCAGCAGTCAAGATTCTCTAGGACTAGCGGGAGGGCCTCGCACAGATACGCAGTATTTT.

The chain couples TRBV14 to TRBJ2-7; no reliable D call. The CDR3 loop spans 13 amino acids. Trimming took off 4 bases at V and 0 bases at J, with 7 bases between the two ends. From germline, CDR1 is SGHDN and CDR2 FVKESK. The CDR3 DNA follows: TGTGCCAGCAGCCTGAGCGTCTCCTACGAGCAGTACTTC. Protein product: CASSLSVSYEQYF.

The V gene is TRBV27, the J gene TRBJ1-2; the D gene is possibly TRBD1 (5 bases). Germline V gene data show CDR1 as MNHEY and CDR2 as SMNVEV (reference sequence). The CDR3 is 13 amino acids. The ends were cut back, 2 bases at V and 8 bases at J, with 12 bases in the middle. In nucleotides, the CDR3 is TGTGCCAGCAGTTTACGGGGGACTGGAGGCTACACCTTC. Its protein is CASSLRGTGGYTF.

This clone showed up just once. This rearrangement joins TRBV29-1 to TRBJ2-4, with D possibly being TRBD2 (5 bases). The V end lost 7 bases, the J end lost 1 base, and 11 bases lay between the germline ends. Germline CDR1 and CDR2: SQVTM and ANQGSEA. The CDR3 extends over 13 amino acids. The CDR3 sequence: CSAGTGAKNIQYF. The CDR3, as DNA: TGCAGCGCCGGAACGGGGGCCAAAAACATTCAGTACTTC. The complete variable domain, with remaining parts taken from reference TRBV29-1 and TRBJ2-4, reads SAVISQKPSRDICQRGTSLTIQCQVDSQVTMMFWYRQQPGQSLTLIATANQGSEATYESGFVIDKFPISRPNLTFSTLTVSNMSPEDSSIYLCSAGTGAKNIQYFGAGTRLSVL.

The rearrangement uses TRBV19 and TRBJ1-5; the match to TRBD1 covers 10 bases. Germline V CDR1 and CDR2: LNHDA, SQIVND (reference sequence). This CDR3 comprises 15 residues. V was pared by 7 bases and J by 7 bases, with 10 bases of the junction left unmatched. The CDR3 region has the DNA TGTGCCAGTACCACCGGGACAGGGGCGGTCCAGCCCCAGCATTTT. This encodes CASTTGTGAVQPQHF.

This rearrangement joins TRBV29-1 to TRBJ2-3, with TRBD1 matching 7 bases. Unmatched junction bases numbered 24, after V lost 7 bases and J lost 5 bases. In germline, CDR1 is SQVTM, CDR2 ANQGSEA. This CDR3 has 18 residues. CDR3: CSAESRDSLGHERDTQYF. The CDR3, as DNA: TGCAGCGCCGAGTCCCGGGACAGTTTGGGACACGAACGAGATACGCAGTATTTT.

The chain recombines TRBV6-2 or TRBV6-3 with TRBJ1-6; 7 bases agree with TRBD1. Germline V gene data show CDR1 as MNHEY and CDR2 as SVGEGT. This CDR3 has 15 amino acids. V lost 4 bases, J lost 7 bases, and 7 bases stayed unmatched. The chain's CDR3 is CASSSYRGSNSPLHF. Here the CDR3 DNA reads TGTGCCAGCAGTTCTTACAGGGGAAGCAATTCACCCCTCCACTTT.

This chain uses TRBV6-5 with TRBJ1-6, with D uncertain. V was clipped by 6 bases and J by 7 bases, with 16 bases between them. The CDR3 loop spans 15 amino acids. CDR1 is MNHEY, CDR2 SVGAGI, per germline. The CDR3 region has the DNA TGTGCCAGCAGCCTGAGTACAAACGGGAATTCACCCCTCCACTTT. This translates into CASSLSTNGNSPLHF.

The genes are TRBV11-2 and TRBJ1-2; 8 bases are shared with TRBD1. CDR3 length: 14 residues. Germline V gene data show CDR1 as SGHAT and CDR2 as FQNNGV. V lost 4 bases, J lost 4 bases, and 5 bases stayed unmatched. CDR3 DNA: TGTGCCAGCAGCTGGCAGGGGGCAGCCTATGGCTACACCTTC. Translating it yields CASSWQGAAYGYTF.

The J gene is TRBJ1-5, the V gene TRBV28; unclear D gene. The germline V and J ends were trimmed by 8 bases and 1 base, with 18 bases remaining between them. The CDR3 totals 16 residues. Germline CDR1 reads MDHEN; CDR2 reads SYDVKM. DNA of the CDR3: TGTGCCAGCTCCGGCCCTCTTGAGGCGAGCAATCAGCCCCAGCATTTT. This encodes CASSGPLEASNQPQHF.

The chain employs TRBV6-5 and TRBJ1-1, with a possible D match to TRBD1 (6 bases). Per the germline V gene, CDR1 is MNHEY and CDR2 is SVGAGI. V was cut by 6 bases and J by 6 bases, with 17 bases left in between. This CDR3 has 14 amino acids. The CDR3 nucleotides are TGTGCCAGCAGGGGGCAGGGGCGCTTATCTGAAGCTTTCTTT. Translation: CASRGQGRLSEAFF.

This clone is a singleton in its sample. The V gene is TRBV6-5, the J gene TRBJ2-3; 8 positions match TRBD1. Per the germline V gene, CDR1 is MNHEY and CDR2 is SVGAGI. The trim removed 6 bases at V and 2 bases at J, leaving 4 bases unmatched. The CDR3 length is 14 residues. In DNA form, the CDR3 reads TGTGCCAGCAGCCAGGACAGGGCCACAGATACGCAGTATTTT. It is translated as CASSQDRATDTQYF.

The chain uses TRBV18 and TRBJ1-3, with a weak D call TRBD1 (5 bases). This CDR3 is 14 amino acids long. Germline V gene lookup returns CDR1 KGHSH and CDR2 LQKENI. The V end was cut by 6 bases, the J end by 0 bases, with 9 bases between. The CDR3 here is CASSRQLSGNTIYF. The DNA for the CDR3 is TGTGCCAGCTCGCGACAGCTCTCTGGAAACACCATATATTTT.

The genes are TRBV3-1 (or the pseudogene TRBV3-2) and TRBJ2-3; D is unresolved. The V end lost 8 bases, the J end lost 2 bases, and 11 bases lay between the germline ends. The CDR3 is 13 residues long. Germline assignment: CDR1 LGHDT and CDR2 YNNKEL (reference sequence). The CDR3 sequence: CASQEVNTDTQYF. The CDR3 DNA reads as TGTGCCAGCCAAGAGGTAAACACAGATACGCAGTATTTT.

The chain joins TRBV28 to TRBJ2-7; perhaps TRBD2 as D (7 bases). Germline V gene sequence: CDR1 MDHEN, CDR2 SYDVKM. The CDR3 is 15 amino acids. V lost 6 bases to trimming and J lost 2 bases, with 17 bases between them. The CDR3 region is CASRSKRGGAYEQYF. CDR3 nucleotides: TGTGCCAGCAGATCCAAACGAGGGGGGGCCTACGAGCAGTACTTC.

The rearrangement uses TRBV7-2 and TRBJ2-6; 8 positions match TRBD1. The V and J ends lost 2 bases and 1 base, in that order; junction bases with no gene match: 7. The CDR3 contains 18 residues. Germline V gene data show CDR1 as SGHTA and CDR2 as FQGNSA. The CDR3 reads CASSLKDREDSGANVLTF. CDR3 coding DNA: TGTGCCAGCAGCTTAAAGGACAGGGAAGATTCTGGGGCCAACGTCCTGACTTTC. The full variable domain, completed using reference TRBV7-2 and TRBJ2-6, is GAGVSQSPSNKVTEKGKDVELRCDPISGHTALYWYRQSLGQGLEFLIYFQGNSAPDKSGLPSDRFSAERTGGSVSTLTIQRTQQEDSAVYLCASSLKDREDSGANVLTFGAGSRLTVL.

The rearrangement uses TRBV19 and TRBJ1-5; TRBD1 agrees at 8 bases. Germline CDR1 is LNHDA and CDR2 is SQIVND (reference sequence). Trimming at V came to 5 bases and at J to 3 bases, leaving 6 bases not matched to a gene. CDR3 length: 15 amino acids. The chain's CDR3 is CASSSQGANNQPQHF. The CDR3 DNA reads as TGTGCCAGTAGTTCCCAGGGGGCTAACAATCAGCCCCAGCATTTT.

V gene TRBV27 combines with J gene TRBJ1-3; 7 bases agree with TRBD1. Trimming at V came to 3 bases and at J to 2 bases, leaving 1 base not matched to a gene. The CDR3 is made up of 14 amino acids. The germline V gene encodes CDR1 MNHEY and CDR2 SMNVEV (reference sequence). This CDR3 is CASSFTGAGNTIYF. The CDR3 nucleotides are TGTGCCAGCAGTTTCACAGGGGCTGGAAACACCATATATTTT.

The chain couples TRBV12-3 or TRBV12-4 to TRBJ1-2; no clear D. This CDR3 has 13 amino acids. Trimming shortened V by 6 bases and J by 1 base, and 9 bases separated the two germline ends. The CDR3 DNA sequence: TGTGCCAGCAGCTTGCAGATTAACTATGGCTACACCTTC. Its protein product is CASSLQINYGYTF.

The V gene is TRBV7-2, the J gene TRBJ1-5; TRBD1 aligns across 7 bases. Germline trimming cut 5 bases from V and 6 bases from J; bases unmatched to any gene: 7. Germline CDR1 SGHTA, CDR2 FQGNSA. The CDR3 totals 14 residues. The CDR3 DNA reads as TGTGCCAGCAGCATTCAGGGGGGAGGTCAGCCCCAGCATTTT. It translates to CASSIQGGGQPQHF.

J is TRBJ2-2 and V is TRBV5-1, with no clear D. The germline V and J ends were trimmed by 6 bases and 1 base, with 7 bases remaining between them. There are 13 residues in the CDR3. CDR1 and CDR2 from the germline V gene are SGHRS and YFSETQ. The CDR3 loop reads CASTYRNTGELFF. DNA for the CDR3: TGCGCCAGCACCTACCGGAACACCGGGGAGCTGTTTTTT. Full variable domain (rest looked up from reference TRBV5-1 and TRBJ2-2): KAGVTQTPRYLIKTRGQQVTLSCSPISGHRSVSWYQQTPGQGLQFLFEYFSETQRNKGNFPGRFSGRQFSNSRSEMNVSTLELGDSALYLCASTYRNTGELFFGEGSRLTVL.

The chain uses TRBV7-7 and TRBJ1-6, with D tentatively TRBD1 (5 bases). Germline values: CDR1 SSHAT, CDR2 FNYEAQ (reference sequence). V was shortened by 6 bases and J by 8 bases, with 26 bases between the two germline ends. The CDR3 loop spans 18 amino acids. The chain's CDR3 is CASRLGGTVRVIHSPLHF. CDR3 nucleotide sequence: TGTGCCAGCAGACTAGGCGGGACTGTAAGAGTAATTCATTCACCCCTCCACTTT.

The J gene is TRBJ1-2, the V gene TRBV5-5, with TRBD1 matching 11 bases. The CDR3 has 14 residues. The germline V gene has CDR1 SGHKS and CDR2 YYEKEE (reference sequence). J was trimmed by 4 bases and V by 3 bases; bases with no gene match: 2. CDR3 protein: CASSWTGGAYGYTF. CDR3 sequence (DNA): TGTGCCAGCAGCTGGACAGGGGGCGCCTATGGCTACACCTTC.